This T cell receptor beta chain was captured in a study of shared clonotypes between healthy human individuals. The overall study: The plates for each donor numbered three CD4 naive, three CD4 memory, two CD8 naive and one CD8 memory.

With 6 bases clipped from V and 1 base from J, the junction kept 14 bases outside the gene matches. CDR1 and CDR2 (germline): WNHNN, SYGVQD (reference sequence). This CDR3 has 18 amino acids. The data were produced by immunoSEQ multiplex PCR, yet TCRdb's version contains in-frame clones alone and is incomplete. The table lists about 380,000 clones, roughly 96% of them singletons. Study-wide results and limits: Relative to clonotypes present in all four donors, those not shared had lower generation probabilities. Researchers found naive subsets generally carried larger estimated richness than memory subsets.

In regard to this clone: What it binds is unknown.

This sequence was found in a man under 40 in good health. Sequenced: memory CD8+ T cells sorted from blood. The subset was: CD45RO+ cells pooled with CCR7-negative TemRA cells. V usage is TRBV10-1 and J usage is TRBJ1-5; 8 bases fit TRBD1. DNA of the CDR3: TGCGCCAGCAGAGGGGGCAGACAGGGGATGGCAAGCAATCAGCCCCAGCATTTT. Translation: CASRGGRQGMASNQPQHF.